This T cell receptor beta chain was captured by sequencing in a study of blood T cell repertoires in COVID-19. Trimming took off 0 bases at V and 4 bases at J, with 14 bases between the two ends. There are 15 residues in the CDR3. In germline, CDR1 is SGHRS, CDR2 YFSETQ. Generated by immunoSEQ multiplex PCR, the TCRdb table keeps only in-frame clones and is missing some. The profile covers approximately 59,000 clones, with roughly 81% appearing a single time and approximately 15% taken by the ten largest. The material sequenced was peripheral blood. V usage is TRBV5-1 and J usage is TRBJ2-7, with D perhaps matching TRBD2 (6 bases). The clonotype comes from a man older than 75 with acute or convalescent COVID-19. CDR3 DNA sequence: TGCGCCAGCAGCTTGGTGGCCGGGACTGGGTACGAGCAGTACTTC. Translation: CASSLVAGTGYEQYF. Complete variable domain (other parts from reference TRBV5-1 and TRBJ2-7): KAGVTQTPRYLIKTRGQQVTLSCSPISGHRSVSWYQQTPGQGLQFLFEYFSETQRNKGNFPGRFSGRQFSNSRSEMNVSTLELGDSALYLCASSLVAGTGYEQYFGPGTRLTVT.